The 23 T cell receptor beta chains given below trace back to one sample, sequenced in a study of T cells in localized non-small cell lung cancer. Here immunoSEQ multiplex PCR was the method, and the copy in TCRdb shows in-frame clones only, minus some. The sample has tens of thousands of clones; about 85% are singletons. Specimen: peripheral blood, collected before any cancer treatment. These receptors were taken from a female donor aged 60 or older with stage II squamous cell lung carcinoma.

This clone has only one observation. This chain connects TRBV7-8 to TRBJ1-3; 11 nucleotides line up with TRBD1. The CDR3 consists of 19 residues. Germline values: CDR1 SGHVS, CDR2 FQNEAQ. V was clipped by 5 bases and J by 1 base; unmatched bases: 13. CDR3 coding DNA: TGTGCCAGCAGCACTCGCCGTCGGACAGGGGGCAATTCTGGAAACACCATATATTTT. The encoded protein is CASSTRRRTGGNSGNTIYF.

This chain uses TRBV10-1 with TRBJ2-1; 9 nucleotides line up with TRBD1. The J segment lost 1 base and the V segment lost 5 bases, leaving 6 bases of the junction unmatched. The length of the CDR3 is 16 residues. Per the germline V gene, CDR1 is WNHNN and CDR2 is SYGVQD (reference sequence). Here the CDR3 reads CASSSKTGGSYNEQFF. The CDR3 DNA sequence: TGCGCCAGCAGTTCGAAGACAGGGGGTTCCTACAATGAGCAGTTCTTC.

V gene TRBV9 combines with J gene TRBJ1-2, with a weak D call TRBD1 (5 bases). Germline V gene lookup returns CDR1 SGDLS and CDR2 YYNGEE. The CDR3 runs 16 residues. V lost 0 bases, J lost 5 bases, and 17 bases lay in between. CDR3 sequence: CASSVGGQGTSYGYTF. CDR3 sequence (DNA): TGTGCCAGCAGCGTAGGAGGCCAGGGTACATCTTATGGCTACACCTTC. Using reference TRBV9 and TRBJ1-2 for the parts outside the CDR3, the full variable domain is DSGVTQTPKHLITATGQRVTLRCSPRSGDLSVYWYQQSLDQGLQFLIQYYNGEERAKGNILERFSAQQFPDLHSELNLSSLELGDSALYFCASSVGGQGTSYGYTFGSGTRLTVV.

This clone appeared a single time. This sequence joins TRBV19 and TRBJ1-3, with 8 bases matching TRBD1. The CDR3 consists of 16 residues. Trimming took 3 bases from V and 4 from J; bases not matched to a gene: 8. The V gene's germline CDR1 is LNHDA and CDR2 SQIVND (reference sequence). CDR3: CASSIGRQGSGNTIYF. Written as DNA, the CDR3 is TGTGCCAGTAGTATCGGGCGACAGGGGAGCGGAAACACCATATATTTT. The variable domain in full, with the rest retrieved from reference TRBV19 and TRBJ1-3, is DGGITQSPKYLFRKEGQNVTLSCEQNLNHDAMYWYRQDPGQGLRLIYYSQIVNDFQKGDIAEGYSVSREKKESFPLTVTSAQKNPTAFYLCASSIGRQGSGNTIYFGEGSWLTVV.

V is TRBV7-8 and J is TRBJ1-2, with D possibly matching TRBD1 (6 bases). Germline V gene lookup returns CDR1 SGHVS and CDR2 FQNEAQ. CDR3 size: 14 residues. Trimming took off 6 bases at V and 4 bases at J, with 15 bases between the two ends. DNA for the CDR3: TGTGCCAGCAGTTACGGAGGGGGAGGCTATGGCTACACCTTC. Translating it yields CASSYGGGGYGYTF.

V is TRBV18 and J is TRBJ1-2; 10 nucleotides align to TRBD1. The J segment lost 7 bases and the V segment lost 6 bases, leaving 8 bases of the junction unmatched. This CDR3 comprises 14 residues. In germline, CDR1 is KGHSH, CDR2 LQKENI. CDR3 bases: TGTGCCAGCTCGCTGGGACAGGGGATTGGTGGCTACACCTTC. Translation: CASSLGQGIGGYTF.

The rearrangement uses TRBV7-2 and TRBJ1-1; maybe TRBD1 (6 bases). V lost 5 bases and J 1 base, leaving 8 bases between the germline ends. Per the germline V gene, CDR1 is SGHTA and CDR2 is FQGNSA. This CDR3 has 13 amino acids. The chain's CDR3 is CASSQGGNTEAFF. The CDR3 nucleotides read TGTGCCAGCAGCCAAGGGGGGAACACTGAAGCTTTCTTT.

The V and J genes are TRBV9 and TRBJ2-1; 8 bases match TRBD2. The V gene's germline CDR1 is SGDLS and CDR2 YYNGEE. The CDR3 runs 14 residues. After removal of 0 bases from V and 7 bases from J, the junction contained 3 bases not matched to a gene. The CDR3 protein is CASSVGGGRNEQFF. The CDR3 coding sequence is TGTGCCAGCAGCGTAGGCGGGGGGCGTAATGAGCAGTTCTTC.

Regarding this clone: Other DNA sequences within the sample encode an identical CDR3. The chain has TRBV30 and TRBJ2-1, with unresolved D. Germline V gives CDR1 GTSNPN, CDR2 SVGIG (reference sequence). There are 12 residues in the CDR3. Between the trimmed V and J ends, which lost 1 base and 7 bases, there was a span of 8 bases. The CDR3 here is CAWSGIGNEQFF. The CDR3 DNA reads TGTGCCTGGAGTGGAATTGGGAATGAGCAGTTCTTC. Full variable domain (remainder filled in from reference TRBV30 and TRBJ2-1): SQTIHQWPATLVQPVGSPLSLECTVEGTSNPNLYWYRQAAGRGLQLLFYSVGIGQISSEVPQNLSASRPQDRQFILSSKKLLLSDSGFYLCAWSGIGNEQFFGPGTRLTVL.

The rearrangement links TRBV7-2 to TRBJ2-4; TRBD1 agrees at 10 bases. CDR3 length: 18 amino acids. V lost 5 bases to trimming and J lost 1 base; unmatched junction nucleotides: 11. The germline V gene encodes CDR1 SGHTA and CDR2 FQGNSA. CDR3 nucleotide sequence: TGTGCCAGCAGCAAAGGGGACAGGGGCGCCGCCGCCAAAAACATTCAGTACTTC. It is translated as CASSKGDRGAAAKNIQYF.

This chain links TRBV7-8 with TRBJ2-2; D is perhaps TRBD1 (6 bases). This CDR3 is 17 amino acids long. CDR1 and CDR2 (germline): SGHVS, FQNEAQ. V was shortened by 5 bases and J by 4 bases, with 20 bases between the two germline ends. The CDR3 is CASSRTSTGLFTGELFF. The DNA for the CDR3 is TGTGCCAGCAGCCGAACGTCGACAGGTTTGTTCACCGGGGAGCTGTTTTTT.

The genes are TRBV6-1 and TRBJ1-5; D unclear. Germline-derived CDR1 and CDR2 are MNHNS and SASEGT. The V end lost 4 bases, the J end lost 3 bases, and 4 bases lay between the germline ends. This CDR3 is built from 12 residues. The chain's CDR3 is CASSGPNQPQHF. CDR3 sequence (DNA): TGTGCCAGCAGTGGGCCCAATCAGCCCCAGCATTTT.

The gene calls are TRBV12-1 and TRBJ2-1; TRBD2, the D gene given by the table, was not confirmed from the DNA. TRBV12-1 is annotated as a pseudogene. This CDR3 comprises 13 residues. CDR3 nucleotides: TGTGCCAGCAGCTTTAGTCGGGTGCATGAGCAGTTCTTC. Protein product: CASSFSRVHEQFF.

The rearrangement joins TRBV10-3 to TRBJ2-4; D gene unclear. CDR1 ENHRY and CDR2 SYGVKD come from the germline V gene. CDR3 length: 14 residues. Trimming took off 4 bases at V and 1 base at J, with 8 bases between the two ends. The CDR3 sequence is CAISVSEAKNIQYF. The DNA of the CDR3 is TGTGCCATCAGTGTTTCGGAGGCCAAAAACATTCAGTACTTC.

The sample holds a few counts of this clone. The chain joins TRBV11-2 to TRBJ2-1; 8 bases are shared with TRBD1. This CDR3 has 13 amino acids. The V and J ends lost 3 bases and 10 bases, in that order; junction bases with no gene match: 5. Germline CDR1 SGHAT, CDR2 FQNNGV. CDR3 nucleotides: TGTGCCAGCAGCTTCGACAGGGGACGCGAGCAGTTCTTC. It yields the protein CASSFDRGREQFF. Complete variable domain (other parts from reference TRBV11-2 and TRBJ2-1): EAGVAQSPRYKIIEKRQSVAFWCNPISGHATLYWYQQILGQGPKLLIQFQNNGVVDDSQLPKDRFSAERLKGVDSTLKIQPAKLEDSAVYLCASSFDRGREQFFGPGTRLTVL.

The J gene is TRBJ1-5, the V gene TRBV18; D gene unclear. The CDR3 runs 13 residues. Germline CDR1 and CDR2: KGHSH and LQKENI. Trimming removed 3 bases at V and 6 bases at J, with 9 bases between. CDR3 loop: CASSPTGLQPQHF. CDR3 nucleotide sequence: TGTGCCAGCTCACCGACGGGTCTTCAGCCCCAGCATTTT.

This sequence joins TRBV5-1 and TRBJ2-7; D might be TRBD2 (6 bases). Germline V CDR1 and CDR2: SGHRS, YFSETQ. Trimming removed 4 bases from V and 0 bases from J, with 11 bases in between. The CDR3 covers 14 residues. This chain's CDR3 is CASSPAGFSYEQYF. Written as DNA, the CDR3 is TGCGCCAGCAGCCCCGCGGGGTTCTCCTACGAGCAGTACTTC.

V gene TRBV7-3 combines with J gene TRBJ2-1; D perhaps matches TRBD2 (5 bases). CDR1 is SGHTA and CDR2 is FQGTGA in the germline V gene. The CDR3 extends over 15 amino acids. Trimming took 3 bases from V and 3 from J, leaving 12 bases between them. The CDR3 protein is CASSFGLMGYNEQFF. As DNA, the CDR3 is TGTGCCAGCAGCTTCGGACTGATGGGCTACAATGAGCAGTTCTTC.

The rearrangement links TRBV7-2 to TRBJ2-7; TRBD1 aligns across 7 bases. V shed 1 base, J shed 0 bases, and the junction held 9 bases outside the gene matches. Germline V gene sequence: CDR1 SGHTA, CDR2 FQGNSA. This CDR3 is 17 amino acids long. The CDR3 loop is CASSLVSTGTSSYEQYF. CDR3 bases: TGTGCCAGCAGCTTAGTATCGACAGGGACGAGCTCCTACGAGCAGTACTTC.

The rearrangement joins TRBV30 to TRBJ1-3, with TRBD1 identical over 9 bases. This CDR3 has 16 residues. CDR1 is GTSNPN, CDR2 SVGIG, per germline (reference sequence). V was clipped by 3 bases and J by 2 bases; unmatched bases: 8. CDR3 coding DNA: TGTGCCTGGAGATCAAGGACAGGGGTTCCTGGAAACACCATATATTTT. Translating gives CAWRSRTGVPGNTIYF.

CDR3 bases: TGTGCCTGGAAGGTGTCAGGGATGAACACTGAAGCTTTCTTT. Residues: CAWKVSGMNTEAFF. The V and J genes are TRBV30 and TRBJ1-1, with D perhaps TRBD1 (5 bases). The CDR3 consists of 14 residues. Trimming took off 4 bases at V and 0 bases at J, with 12 bases between the two ends. Germline lookup yields CDR1 GTSNPN and CDR2 SVGIG (reference sequence).

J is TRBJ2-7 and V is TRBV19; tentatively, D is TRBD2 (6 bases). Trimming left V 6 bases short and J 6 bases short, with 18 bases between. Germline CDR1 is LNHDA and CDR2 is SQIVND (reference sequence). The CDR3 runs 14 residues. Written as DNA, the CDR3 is TGTGCCAGTAGCAAAGGGGACCGGCGGGGCGAGCAGTACTTC. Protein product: CASSKGDRRGEQYF.

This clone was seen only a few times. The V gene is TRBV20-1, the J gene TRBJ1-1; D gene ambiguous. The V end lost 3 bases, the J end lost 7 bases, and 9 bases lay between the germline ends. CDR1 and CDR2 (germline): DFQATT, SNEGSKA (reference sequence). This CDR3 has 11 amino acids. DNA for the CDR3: TGCAGTGCTAGGTTCTTGAGTGAAGCTTTCTTT. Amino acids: CSARFLSEAFF.